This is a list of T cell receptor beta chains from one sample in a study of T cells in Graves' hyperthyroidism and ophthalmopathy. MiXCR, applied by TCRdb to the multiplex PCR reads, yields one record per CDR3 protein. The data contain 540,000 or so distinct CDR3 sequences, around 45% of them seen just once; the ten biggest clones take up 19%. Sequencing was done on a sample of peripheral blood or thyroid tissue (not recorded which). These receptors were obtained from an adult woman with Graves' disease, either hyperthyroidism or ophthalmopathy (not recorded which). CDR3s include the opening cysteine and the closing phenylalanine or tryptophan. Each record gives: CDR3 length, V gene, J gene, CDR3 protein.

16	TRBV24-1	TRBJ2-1	CATSDPSGDSYNEQFF
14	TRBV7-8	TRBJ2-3	CASSPQGSTDTQYF
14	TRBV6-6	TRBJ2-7	CASSRGASVYEQYF
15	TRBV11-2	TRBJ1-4	CASSSAGGDGEKLFF
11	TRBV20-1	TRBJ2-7	CSASLSYEQYF
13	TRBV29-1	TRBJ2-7	CSVVGQGFYEQYF
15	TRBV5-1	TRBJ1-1	CASSRAEGGGTEAFF
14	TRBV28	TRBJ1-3	CASTPRDSGNTIYF
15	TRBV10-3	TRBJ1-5	CAIRQDRGSNQPQHF
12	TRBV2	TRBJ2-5	CASRVTAETQYF
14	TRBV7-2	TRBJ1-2	CASSPGLTNYGYTF
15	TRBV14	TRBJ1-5	CASSLSGQGYQPQHF
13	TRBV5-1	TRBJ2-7	CASSLNRGYEQYF
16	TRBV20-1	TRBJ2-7	CSARSSGALSFYEQYF
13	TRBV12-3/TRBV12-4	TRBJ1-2	CASSPGQDNGYTF
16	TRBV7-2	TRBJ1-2	CASSFGGAVANYGYTF
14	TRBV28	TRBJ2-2	CATTGTSRTGELFF
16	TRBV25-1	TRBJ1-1	CASSQGQNAMNTEAFF
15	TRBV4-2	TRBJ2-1	CASSPGGGSYNEQFF
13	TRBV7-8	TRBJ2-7	CASSLGTGGIQYF
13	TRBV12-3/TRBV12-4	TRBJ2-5	CASSQLAVEAQYF
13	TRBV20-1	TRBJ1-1	CSAREGGGTEAFF
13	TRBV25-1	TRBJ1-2	CASSAKGLGGYTF
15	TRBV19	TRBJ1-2	CASSTRDRGYDGYTF
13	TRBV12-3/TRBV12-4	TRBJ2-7	CASSSSGRSEQYF
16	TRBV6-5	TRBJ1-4	CASSFRQVATNEKLFF
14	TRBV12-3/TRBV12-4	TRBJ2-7	CASRTGDRPYEQYF
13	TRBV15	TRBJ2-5	CATSRESPETQYF
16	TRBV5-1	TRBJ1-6	CASSLEGLGRDSPLHF
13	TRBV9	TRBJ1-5	CASSAGPHQPQHF
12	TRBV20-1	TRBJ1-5	CSASDPNQPQHF
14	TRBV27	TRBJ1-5	CASSSGIMGQPQHF
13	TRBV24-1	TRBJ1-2	CATSVGRDDGYTF
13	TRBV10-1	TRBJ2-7	CASSVSPNYEQYF
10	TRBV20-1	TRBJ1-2	CSAVAQGYTF
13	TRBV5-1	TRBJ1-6	CASSLAPDSPLHF
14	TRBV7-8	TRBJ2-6	CASSLNAGANVLTF
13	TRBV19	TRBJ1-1	CASSMLGAGEAFF
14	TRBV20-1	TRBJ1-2	CSASRDRGGYGYTF
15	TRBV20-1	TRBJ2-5	CSARGGRGLRETQYF
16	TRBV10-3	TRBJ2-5	CAISGGEDRGHETQYF
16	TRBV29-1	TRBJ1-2	CSVEDPGQGLIYGYTF
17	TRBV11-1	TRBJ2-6	CASSPKGSSSGANVLTF
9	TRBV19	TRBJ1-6	CASSSALHF
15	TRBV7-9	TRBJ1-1	CASSSSGQLNTEAFF
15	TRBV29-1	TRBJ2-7	CSVERGDGRTYEQYF
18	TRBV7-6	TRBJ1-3	CASSLVGGRRTASNTIYF
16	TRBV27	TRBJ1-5	CASSLSSPLGNQPQHF
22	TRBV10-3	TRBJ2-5	CAIRVTGVSYTFGSGMMETQYF
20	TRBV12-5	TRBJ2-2	CASGFRELLTSGRSTGELFF
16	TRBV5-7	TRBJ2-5	CASSLLAGGFSQPQYF
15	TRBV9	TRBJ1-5	CASSVGGRHHQPQHF
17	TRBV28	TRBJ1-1	CASRLGRDRGGRTEAFF
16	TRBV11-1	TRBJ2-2	CASSIQGTGNTGELFF
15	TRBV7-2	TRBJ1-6	CASSPVTGGNSPLHF
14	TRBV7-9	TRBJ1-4	CASSPAPVDEELFF
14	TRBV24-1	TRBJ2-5	CATSLKSAQETQYF
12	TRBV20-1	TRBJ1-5	CSAGGTPQPQHF
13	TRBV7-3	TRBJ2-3	CASSLRQGAAQYF
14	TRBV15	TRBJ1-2	CATSRGTNNYGYTF